Given below is one T cell receptor beta chain in context. The antigen remains undetermined. This entry is derived from a study of T cell responses to AZD1222 COVID-19 vaccine. Study-wide results and limits: Two AZD1222 doses significantly raised spike-specific TCR breadth and depth over controls. Across spike, vaccine-associated CD4 TCRs were found, dominant at 160-218 and 743-854.

V lost 0 bases, J lost 1 base, and 7 bases lay in between. CDR3 size: 14 residues. Germline lookup yields CDR1 SGHDT and CDR2 YYEEEE. Sequenced by immunoSEQ multiplex PCR; TCRdb stores in-frame clones only, minus some. The sample carries 150,000 or so clones, 85% to 95% recorded once. This TCR was sampled from an adult in good health. Sample: peripheral blood, taken on day 0 of AZD1222 vaccination. The rearrangement joins TRBV5-6 to TRBJ1-1, with unresolved D. CDR3 DNA: TGTGCCAGCAGCTTGGTTAGTTCGAACACTGAAGCTTTCTTT. The encoded protein is CASSLVSSNTEAFF.